This is a list of T cell receptor beta chains from one sample in a study of blood T cells in healthy people across ages. TCRdb re-called the 5' RACE reads through MiXCR, storing one row per CDR3 protein. The sample yields around 800,000 distinct CDR3 sequences, 40% to 50% seen once. The source material was blood. These receptors were obtained from a man aged 55 to 70 in good health. Each CDR3 is given with its conserved first and last residue. Each record gives: V gene, clone size, J gene, D gene, CDR3 protein, CDR3 DNA. D genes are given only for firm matches. The size of a clone is reported for some rows only, either as once, few or many, or as a class for expanded clones.

TRBV2	NA	TRBJ2-5	NA	CAPRIQETQYF	TGTGCCCCCAGGATCCAAGAGACCCAGTACTTC
TRBV3-1	many	TRBJ2-7	NA	CASSQAGAEQYF	TGTGCCAGCAGCCAAGCGGGGGCCGAGCAGTACTTC
TRBV20-1	few	TRBJ2-1	TRBD1	CSAFLGQGASDEQFF	TGCAGTGCTTTCCTAGGACAGGGGGCGTCGGATGAGCAGTTCTTC
TRBV7-8	few	TRBJ2-7	NA	CASSLTAWDEQYF	TGTGCCAGCAGCCTGACAGCTTGGGACGAGCAGTACTTC
TRBV3-1	few	TRBJ2-7	NA	CASSQDSQGFYEQYF	TGTGCCAGCAGCCAAGACTCGCAGGGGTTCTACGAGCAGTACTTC
TRBV7-2	few	TRBJ2-6	TRBD2	CASTHGLAGGKSGANVLTF	TGTGCCAGCACCCATGGACTAGCGGGGGGCAAATCTGGGGCCAACGTCCTGACTTTC
TRBV29-1	few	TRBJ2-1	TRBD2	CSVAGTSGGAGYNEQFF	TGCAGCGTTGCTGGGACTAGCGGGGGGGCCGGTTACAATGAGCAGTTCTTC
TRBV7-9	NA	TRBJ2-6	TRBD1	CASSRQLAGGSGANVLTF	TGTGCCAGCAGCCGACAGTTAGCAGGGGGCTCTGGGGCCAACGTCCTGACTTTC
TRBV11-1	NA	TRBJ2-1	NA	CASSRYRGGNEQFF	TGTGCCAGCAGTCGATACAGGGGAGGCAATGAGCAGTTCTTC
TRBV7-9	NA	TRBJ2-5	TRBD1	CASSSQGAAGETQYF	TGTGCCAGCAGCTCGCAGGGGGCTGCTGGGGAGACCCAGTACTTC
TRBV6-2/TRBV6-3	few	TRBJ1-5	NA	CASSYEGLKPQHF	TGTGCCAGCAGTTACGAGGGGCTGAAGCCCCAGCATTTT
TRBV20-1	few	TRBJ2-5	TRBD2	CSAIGLAGASGGETQYF	TGCAGTGCAATCGGACTAGCGGGGGCCTCAGGGGGAGAGACCCAGTACTTC
TRBV12-3/TRBV12-4	few	TRBJ2-5	NA	CASRLGTGQETQYF	TGTGCCAGCAGACTCGGGACGGGCCAAGAGACCCAGTACTTC
TRBV5-8	NA	TRBJ2-2	NA	CASSPIARNTGELFF	TGTGCCAGCAGCCCCATAGCAAGGAACACCGGGGAGCTGTTTTTT
TRBV29-1	few	TRBJ1-1	TRBD1	CSVAWGNPGQGSEAFF	TGCAGCGTTGCCTGGGGGAATCCGGGACAGGGTTCTGAAGCTTTCTTT
TRBV18	NA	TRBJ2-5	NA	CASSPPGSMGTQYF	TGTGCCAGCTCACCACCGGGGAGTATGGGGACCCAGTACTTC
TRBV15	few	TRBJ1-1	TRBD1	CATSQTGDTEAFF	TGTGCCACCAGCCAGACAGGGGACACTGAAGCTTTCTTT
TRBV5-4	NA	TRBJ1-6	NA	CASSLSPVLANSPLHF	TGTGCCAGCAGCCTCTCGCCCGTTTTGGCTAATTCACCCCTCCACTTT
TRBV20-1	NA	TRBJ1-5	TRBD1	CSASRRDRASLNQPQHF	TGCAGTGCTAGTCGAAGAGACAGGGCCTCCCTCAATCAGCCCCAGCATTTT
TRBV7-2	NA	TRBJ2-1	NA	CASSPRPDEQFF	TGTGCCAGCAGCCCCAGACCCGATGAGCAGTTCTTC
TRBV24-1	NA	TRBJ2-3	NA	CATSDPVRATDTQYF	TGTGCCACCAGTGACCCCGTCCGGGCCACAGATACGCAGTATTTT
TRBV20-1	few	TRBJ1-6	NA	CSARDRESYNSPLHF	TGCAGTGCTAGAGATCGGGAATCCTATAATTCACCCCTCCACTTT
TRBV7-9	few	TRBJ2-5	TRBD1	CASSLRDSPQETQYF	TGTGCCAGCAGCTTAAGGGACAGCCCCCAAGAGACCCAGTACTTC
TRBV21-1	NA	TRBJ2-3	NA	CASSPGGRNTQYF	TGTGCCAGCAGTCCGGGAGGTCGCAATACGCAGTATTTT
TRBV12-3/TRBV12-4	many	TRBJ2-5	NA	CASSLGTTQETQYF	TGTGCCAGCAGCTTAGGGACAACCCAAGAGACCCAGTACTTC
TRBV28	NA	TRBJ2-2	NA	CASSSVGTSSNTGELFF	TGTGCCAGCAGTTCTGTCGGGACCAGCTCGAACACCGGGGAGCTGTTTTTT
TRBV7-7	few	TRBJ2-5	NA	CASSLGVDPQETQYF	TGTGCTAGCAGCTTAGGCGTGGATCCCCAAGAGACCCAGTACTTC
TRBV5-6	once	TRBJ2-7	NA	CASNLDNSYEQYF	TGTGCCAGCAATTTGGACAACTCCTACGAGCAGTACTTC
TRBV2	NA	TRBJ2-7	NA	CASSEARGVREQYF	TGTGCCAGCAGTGAAGCCAGGGGAGTTCGCGAGCAGTACTTC
TRBV4-3	many	TRBJ2-3	NA	CASSQTRSGDTQYF	TGCGCCAGCAGCCAAACGAGAAGCGGGGATACGCAGTATTTT
TRBV10-3	few	TRBJ1-2	TRBD1	CAITGQGAHGYTF	TGTGCCATTACAGGACAGGGGGCACATGGCTACACCTTC
TRBV7-9	NA	TRBJ1-1	TRBD1	CASSRGRGDRENTEAFF	TGTGCCAGCAGCCGAGGCCGGGGGGACAGGGAGAACACTGAAGCTTTCTTT
TRBV12-3/TRBV12-4	NA	TRBJ2-7	NA	CASSFKPSRDEQYF	TGTGCCAGCAGTTTCAAACCGAGTCGGGATGAGCAGTACTTC